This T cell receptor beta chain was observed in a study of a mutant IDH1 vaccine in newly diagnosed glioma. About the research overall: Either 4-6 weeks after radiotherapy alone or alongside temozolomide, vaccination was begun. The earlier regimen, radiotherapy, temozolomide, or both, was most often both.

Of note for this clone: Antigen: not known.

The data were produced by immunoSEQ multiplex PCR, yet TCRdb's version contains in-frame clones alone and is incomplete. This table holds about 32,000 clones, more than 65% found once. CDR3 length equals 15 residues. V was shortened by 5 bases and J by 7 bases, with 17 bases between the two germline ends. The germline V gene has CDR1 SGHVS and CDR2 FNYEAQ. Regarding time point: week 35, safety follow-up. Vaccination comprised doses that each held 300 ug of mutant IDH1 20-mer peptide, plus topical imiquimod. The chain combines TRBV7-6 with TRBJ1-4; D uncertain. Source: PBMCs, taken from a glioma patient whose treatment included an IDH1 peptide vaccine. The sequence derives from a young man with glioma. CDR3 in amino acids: CASSPEVTPAEKLFF. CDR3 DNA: TGTGCCAGCAGCCCCGAAGTGACACCGGCTGAAAAACTGTTTTTT.